The rows below give T cell receptor beta chains drawn from one sample of a study of blood T cell repertoires in COVID-19. Generated by immunoSEQ multiplex PCR, the TCRdb table keeps only in-frame clones and is missing some. The data contain 150,000 to 200,000 clones, about 89% of them singletons. The source material was peripheral blood. Receptors were obtained from a man between 70 and 80 years old with acute or convalescent COVID-19. CDR3s include the opening cysteine and the closing phenylalanine or tryptophan. The D gene is left open where the match is weak. Some rows have no size entry. The others give once, few or many, or a class for an expanded clone.

16	-	TRBV4-3	TRBD1	TRBJ2-7	CASSQDSRQGAYEQYF	TGCGCCAGCAGCCAAGATAGCCGGCAGGGGGCGTACGAGCAGTACTTC
15	-	TRBV6-2/TRBV6-3	TRBD2	TRBJ2-5	CASSYSRREGETQYF	TGTGCCAGCAGTTACTCTCGGCGGGAGGGGGAGACCCAGTACTTC
12	-	TRBV28	TRBD1	TRBJ2-7	CASSLTGYEQYF	TGTGCCAGCAGCCTGACAGGGTACGAGCAGTACTTC
13	-	TRBV2	-	TRBJ1-4	CASSDRENEKLFF	TGTGCCAGCAGTGACAGGGAAAATGAAAAACTGTTTTTT
14	-	TRBV5-1	TRBD1	TRBJ2-5	CASSFTGDGETQYF	TGCGCCAGCAGCTTTACAGGGGATGGGGAGACCCAGTACTTC
15	-	TRBV7-2	-	TRBJ1-4	CASSSPGWGREKLFF	TGTGCCAGCAGCTCCCCTGGCTGGGGGCGGGAAAAACTGTTTTTT
14	-	TRBV5-1	-	TRBJ1-4	CASSLSYSNEKLFF	TGCGCCAGCAGCCTGTCATACAGTAATGAAAAACTGTTTTTT
14	few	TRBV10-3	TRBD2	TRBJ2-7	CAIRGLAGSYEQYF	TGTGCCATCAGAGGACTAGCGGGGTCCTACGAGCAGTACTTC
13	-	TRBV5-1	-	TRBJ2-3	CASSLSGVDTQYF	TGCGCCAGCAGCTTGTCGGGTGTAGATACGCAGTATTTT
15	-	TRBV5-4	TRBD2	TRBJ2-3	CASSRTSGSTDTQYF	TGTGCCAGCAGCCGGACTAGCGGGAGCACAGATACGCAGTATTTT
15	-	TRBV27	-	TRBJ2-7	CASSTQWGLLREQYF	TGTGCCAGCAGTACCCAGTGGGGACTCCTCAGGGAGCAGTACTTC
11	once	TRBV19	-	TRBJ1-2	CASSTFGGYTF	TGTGCCAGTAGTACCTTCGGTGGCTACACCTTC
16	-	TRBV3-1/TRBV3-2	TRBD1	TRBJ2-2	CASSQDFYRGAGELFF	TGTGCCAGCAGCCAAGATTTTTACAGGGGGGCCGGGGAGCTGTTTTTT
19	-	TRBV28	-	TRBJ1-1	CASSSLVASGGTMNTEAFF	TGTGCCAGCAGCAGTTTAGTGGCCTCGGGGGGAACAATGAACACTGAAGCTTTCTTT
16	-	TRBV5-1	TRBD2	TRBJ2-7	CASRAIAGGNGYEQYF	TGCGCCAGCAGGGCCATCGCGGGGGGCAACGGTTACGAGCAGTACTTC
16	few	TRBV7-9	-	TRBJ2-3	CASSLARGASTDTQYF	TGTGCCAGCAGCTTAGCACGGGGGGCAAGCACAGATACGCAGTATTTT
14	once	TRBV5-1	-	TRBJ2-1	CASSLDPTVNEQFF	TGCGCCAGCAGCTTGGATCCAACGGTCAATGAGCAGTTCTTC
12	few	TRBV2	-	TRBJ1-6	CASSEGAGSLHF	TGTGCCAGCAGTGAAGGGGCCGGCAGCCTCCACTTT
12	-	TRBV11-3	TRBD1	TRBJ2-7	CASSRDSSEQYF	TGTGCCAGCAGCCGGGACAGTTCCGAGCAGTACTTC
13	few	TRBV18	-	TRBJ1-5	CASSPEGRQPQHF	TGTGCCAGCTCACCGGAGGGGCGTCAGCCCCAGCATTTT
17	once	TRBV5-4	TRBD2	TRBJ2-7	CASSKATSGGSPYEQYF	TGTGCCAGCAGCAAAGCTACTAGCGGGGGATCCCCCTACGAGCAGTACTTC
15	-	TRBV18	-	TRBJ2-1	CASSPPVRAYNEQFF	TGTGCCAGCTCACCACCGGTCAGGGCTTACAATGAGCAGTTCTTC
15	-	TRBV10-3	-	TRBJ2-1	CAISAWGSQGNEQFF	TGTGCCATCAGCGCCTGGGGCTCTCAAGGCAATGAGCAGTTCTTC
15	-	TRBV28	-	TRBJ2-1	CASSRDWNSYNEQFF	TGTGCCAGCAGTCGAGACTGGAACTCCTACAATGAGCAGTTCTTC
14	-	TRBV15	-	TRBJ2-7	CATSRVGGADEQYF	TGTGCCACCAGCAGAGTCGGGGGTGCCGACGAGCAGTACTTC
13	few	TRBV28	-	TRBJ2-7	CASSSARGYEQYF	TGTGCCAGCAGCTCCGCCAGGGGCTACGAGCAGTACTTC
13	-	TRBV28	TRBD2	TRBJ2-7	CASSPGLAIRQYF	TGTGCCAGCAGTCCCGGACTAGCCATTCGGCAGTACTTC
13	-	TRBV6-5	-	TRBJ2-2	CASEQGSTGELFF	TGTGCCAGCGAACAGGGTAGCACCGGGGAGCTGTTTTTT
15	-	TRBV6-6	TRBD2	TRBJ2-2	CASRPGLLRAGELFF	TGTGCCAGCAGACCGGGACTACTCAGGGCCGGGGAGCTGTTTTTT
15	-	TRBV9	TRBD2	TRBJ2-5	CASSVDSGLKETQYF	TGTGCCAGCAGCGTGGATAGCGGGCTAAAAGAGACCCAGTACTTC
17	-	TRBV5-4	TRBD2	TRBJ2-1	CASSLVGSGGPGGEQFF	TGTGCCAGCAGCTTGGTTGGTAGCGGGGGGCCGGGTGGTGAGCAGTTCTTC
16	-	TRBV4-1	-	TRBJ2-3	CASSQAYGSSTDTQYF	TGCGCCAGCAGCCAAGCCTACGGGTCTAGCACAGATACGCAGTATTTT
15	-	TRBV29-1	TRBD2	TRBJ2-3	CSVKGLAGPTDTQYF	TGCAGCGTGAAGGGACTAGCGGGGCCAACGGATACGCAGTATTTT
21	-	TRBV27	-	TRBJ2-7	CASSRRRVQVQLLGPTYEQYF	TGTGCCAGCAGCAGACGGAGGGTTCAGGTCCAACTACTGGGTCCGACCTACGAGCAGTACTTC
15	-	TRBV19	-	TRBJ2-3	CASSLPGGGTDTQYF	TGTGCCAGTAGCCTCCCTGGCGGTGGCACAGATACGCAGTATTTT
17	-	TRBV7-2	TRBD2	TRBJ2-7	CASSLGAMRGGTYEQYF	TGTGCCAGCAGCTTAGGGGCGATGCGGGGGGGGACCTACGAGCAGTACTTC
18	-	TRBV5-1	TRBD1	TRBJ1-2	CASSLATPGTGPNYGYTF	TGCGCCAGCAGCTTGGCCACTCCCGGGACAGGCCCTAACTATGGCTACACCTTC
15	once	TRBV9	-	TRBJ2-1	CASSDTGTSYNEQFF	TGTGCCAGCAGCGACACCGGGACTTCTTACAATGAGCAGTTCTTC
14	once	TRBV3-1/TRBV3-2	-	TRBJ2-5	CASSQEGARETQYF	TGTGCCAGCAGCCAAGAAGGGGCTCGGGAGACCCAGTACTTC